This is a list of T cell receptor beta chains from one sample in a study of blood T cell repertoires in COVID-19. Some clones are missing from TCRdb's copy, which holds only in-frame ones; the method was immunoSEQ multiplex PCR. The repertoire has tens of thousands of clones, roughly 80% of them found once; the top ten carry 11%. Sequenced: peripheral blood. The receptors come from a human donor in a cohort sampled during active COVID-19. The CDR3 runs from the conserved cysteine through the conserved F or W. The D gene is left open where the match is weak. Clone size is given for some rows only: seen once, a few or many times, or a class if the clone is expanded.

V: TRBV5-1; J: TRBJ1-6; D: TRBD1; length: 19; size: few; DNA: TGCGCCAGCAGTCTGTCGACAGGGTGGAGAAGCTCCTATAATTCACCCCTCCACTTT; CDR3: CASSLSTGWRSSYNSPLHF
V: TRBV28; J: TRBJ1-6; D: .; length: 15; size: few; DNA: TGTGCCAGCAGTTTACCAACAGGGAATAATTCACCCCTCCACTTT; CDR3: CASSLPTGNNSPLHF
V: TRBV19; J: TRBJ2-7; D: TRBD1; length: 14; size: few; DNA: TGTGCCAGTAGTTACGGGACAGGGGGCACCGAGCAGTACTTC; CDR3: CASSYGTGGTEQYF
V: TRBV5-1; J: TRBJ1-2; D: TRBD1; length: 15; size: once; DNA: TGCGCCAGCAGCTTGGCCCTGGACAGGGCTTCTGGCTACACCTTC; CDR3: CASSLALDRASGYTF
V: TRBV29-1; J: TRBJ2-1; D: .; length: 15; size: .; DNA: TGCAGCGTTGAAGGGACAGAAAAATCCTACAATGAGCAGTTCTTC; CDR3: CSVEGTEKSYNEQFF
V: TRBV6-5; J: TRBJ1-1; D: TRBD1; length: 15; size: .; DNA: TGTGCCAGCAGTTTTACAGGGGGAAGGGACACTGAAGCTTTCTTT; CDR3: CASSFTGGRDTEAFF
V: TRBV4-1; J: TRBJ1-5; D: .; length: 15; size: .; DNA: TGCGCCAGCAGCCGAACCAGACAGAACAATCAGCCCCAGCATTTT; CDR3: CASSRTRQNNQPQHF
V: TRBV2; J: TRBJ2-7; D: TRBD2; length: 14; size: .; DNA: TGTGCCAGCAGCAAACTAGGTTCCGGGGGGGAGCAGTACTTC; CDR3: CASSKLGSGGEQYF
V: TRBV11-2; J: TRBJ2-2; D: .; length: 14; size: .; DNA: TGTGCCAGCAGCTTCAGCGGTAACACCGGGGAGCTGTTTTTT; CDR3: CASSFSGNTGELFF
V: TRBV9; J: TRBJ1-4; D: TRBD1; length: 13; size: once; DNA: TGTGCCAGCAGCCCCGACAGGGGTGAAAAACTGTTTTTT; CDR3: CASSPDRGEKLFF
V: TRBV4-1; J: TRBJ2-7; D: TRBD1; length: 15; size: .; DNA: TGCGCCAGCAGCCTCGGACAGGGGATTTCCTACGAGCAGTACTTC; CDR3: CASSLGQGISYEQYF
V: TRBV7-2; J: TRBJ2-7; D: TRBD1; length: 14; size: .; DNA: TGTGCCAGCAGCTCCGGGACAGGGTTGCGAGAGCAGTACTTC; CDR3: CASSSGTGLREQYF
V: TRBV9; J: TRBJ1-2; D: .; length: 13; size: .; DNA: TGTGCCAGCAGCTCGACAGGTCTCGATGGCTACACCTTC; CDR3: CASSSTGLDGYTF
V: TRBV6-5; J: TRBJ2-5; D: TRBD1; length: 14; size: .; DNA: TGTGCCAGCAGTTACCAGGGGGCGGGGGAGACCCAGTACTTC; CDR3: CASSYQGAGETQYF
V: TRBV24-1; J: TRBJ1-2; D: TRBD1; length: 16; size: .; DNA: TGTGCCACCAGTGGGGCCCCCGGACAGGGGGAATATGGCTACACCTTC; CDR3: CATSGAPGQGEYGYTF
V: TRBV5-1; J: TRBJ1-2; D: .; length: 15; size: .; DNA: TGCGCCAGCAGCTACTCGACAGGCCCCATAGGTGGCTACACCTTC; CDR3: CASSYSTGPIGGYTF
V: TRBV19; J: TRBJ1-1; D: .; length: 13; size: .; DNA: TGTGCCAGTAGTATTTTAGCTAACACTGAAGCTTTCTTT; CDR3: CASSILANTEAFF
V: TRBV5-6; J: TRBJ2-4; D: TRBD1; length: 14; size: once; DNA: TGTGCCAGCAGCGACAGGGTTATGAGGGACATTCAGTACTTC; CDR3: CASSDRVMRDIQYF
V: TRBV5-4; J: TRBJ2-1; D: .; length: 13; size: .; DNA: TGTGCCAGCAGCTTGCCGACGGGCAATGAGCAGTTCTTC; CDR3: CASSLPTGNEQFF
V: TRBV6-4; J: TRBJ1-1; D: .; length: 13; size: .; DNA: TGTGCCAGCAGTCCAAGCGGGCCAGGGGAAGCTTTCTTT; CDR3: CASSPSGPGEAFF
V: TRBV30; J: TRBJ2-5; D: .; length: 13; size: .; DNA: TGTGCCTGGAGTGTCAGGGTACAAGAGACCCAGTACTTC; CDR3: CAWSVRVQETQYF
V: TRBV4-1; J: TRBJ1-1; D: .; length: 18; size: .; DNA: TGCGCCAGCAGCCAAGACCCTAGGGCCGACAGCTTGAACACTGAAGCTTTCTTT; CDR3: CASSQDPRADSLNTEAFF
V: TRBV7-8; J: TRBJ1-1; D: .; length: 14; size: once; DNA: TGTGCCAGCAGCTTAAATTTAATGAACACTGAAGCTTTCTTT; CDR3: CASSLNLMNTEAFF
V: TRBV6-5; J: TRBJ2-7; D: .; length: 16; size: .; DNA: TGTGCCAGCAGTTATATGGGAGCTGGCTTCTCGGGCGAGCAGTACTTC; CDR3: CASSYMGAGFSGEQYF
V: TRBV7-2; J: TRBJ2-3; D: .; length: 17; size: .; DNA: TGTGCCAGCAGCTTAGCCACTATGTTTGGCAGCACAGATACGCAGTATTTT; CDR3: CASSLATMFGSTDTQYF
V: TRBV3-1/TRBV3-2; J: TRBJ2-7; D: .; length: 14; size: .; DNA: TGTGCCAGCAGCCAAGCCGGGGTCTACTACGAGCAGTACTTC; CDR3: CASSQAGVYYEQYF
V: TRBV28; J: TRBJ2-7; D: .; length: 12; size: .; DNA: TGTGCCAGCAGCCCACGCCCCCTCGGGCAGTACTTC; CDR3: CASSPRPLGQYF
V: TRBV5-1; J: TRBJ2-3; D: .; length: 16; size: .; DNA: TGCGCCAGCAGCTTGGCCGAGTGGAGGGGCACAGATACGCAGTATTTT; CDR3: CASSLAEWRGTDTQYF
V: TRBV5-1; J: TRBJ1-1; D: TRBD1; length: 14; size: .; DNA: TGCGCCAGCAGCTTGGGGACAGGGTCCGCGGCAGCTTTCTTT; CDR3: CASSLGTGSAAAFF
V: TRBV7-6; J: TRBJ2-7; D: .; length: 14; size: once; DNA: TGTGCCAGCAGCTTAGAGAGCTGGACGGGAGAGCAGTACTTC; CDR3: CASSLESWTGEQYF
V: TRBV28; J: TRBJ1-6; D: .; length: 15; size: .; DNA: TGTGCCAGCAGTTCAGGGGATCTCCATAATTCACCCCTCCACTTT; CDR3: CASSSGDLHNSPLHF
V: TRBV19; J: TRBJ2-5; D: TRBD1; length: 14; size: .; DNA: TGTGCCAGTAGTCCTGGACAGGGCAAAGAGACCCAGTACTTC; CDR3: CASSPGQGKETQYF
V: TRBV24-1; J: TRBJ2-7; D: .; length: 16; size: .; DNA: TGTGCCACCAGTCCAGGGTTAGCAGGGGCGCCCTACGAGCAGTACTTC; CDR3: CATSPGLAGAPYEQYF
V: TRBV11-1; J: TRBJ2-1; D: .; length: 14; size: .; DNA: TGTGCCAGTCAGGGTTCACTTAGGCACAATGAGCAGTTCTTC; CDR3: CASQGSLRHNEQFF
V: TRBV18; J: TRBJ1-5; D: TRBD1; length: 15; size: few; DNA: TGTGCCAGCTCACCCGTCGACAGGGAGAATCAGCCCCAGCATTTT; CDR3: CASSPVDRENQPQHF
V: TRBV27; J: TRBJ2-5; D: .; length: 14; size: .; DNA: TGTGCCAGCAGTTTGAGGGGACAACAAGAGACCCAGTACTTC; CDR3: CASSLRGQQETQYF
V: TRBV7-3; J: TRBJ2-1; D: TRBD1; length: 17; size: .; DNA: TGTGCCAGCAGCTTATTCCCCAGACAGGGGGCCTACAATGAGCAGTTCTTC; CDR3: CASSLFPRQGAYNEQFF
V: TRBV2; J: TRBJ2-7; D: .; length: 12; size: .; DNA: TGTGCCAGCAGGATCCATCGGGAGGAGCAGTACTTC; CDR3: CASRIHREEQYF
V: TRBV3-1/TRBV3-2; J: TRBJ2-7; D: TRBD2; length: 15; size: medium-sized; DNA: TGTGCCAGCAAATTGACTAGCGGTGGCGCGAACGAGCAGTACTTC; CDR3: CASKLTSGGANEQYF
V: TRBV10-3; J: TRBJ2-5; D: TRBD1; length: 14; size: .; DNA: TGTGCCATCAGTGGGACAGGGTACCAAGAGACCCAGTACTTC; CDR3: CAISGTGYQETQYF
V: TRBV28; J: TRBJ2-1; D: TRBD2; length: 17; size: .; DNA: TGTGCCAGCAGTTTACTACACGAAGCGGGAAGCTACAATGAGCAGTTCTTC; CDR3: CASSLLHEAGSYNEQFF
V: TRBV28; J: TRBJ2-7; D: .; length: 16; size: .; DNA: TGTGCCACCGCGGGGGCGAGGGGTCTAGGATCCTACGAGCAGTACTTC; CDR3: CATAGARGLGSYEQYF
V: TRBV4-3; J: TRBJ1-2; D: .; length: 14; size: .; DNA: TGCGCCAGCAGCCAAACACGACAGGACTATGGCTACACCTTC; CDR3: CASSQTRQDYGYTF
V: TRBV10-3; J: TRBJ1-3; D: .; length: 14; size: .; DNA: TGTGCCATCAGTGACGGGAGTTCTGGAAACACCATATATTTT; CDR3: CAISDGSSGNTIYF
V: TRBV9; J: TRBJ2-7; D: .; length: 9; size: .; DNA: TGTGCCATCCGAGAGGGTCCTTCGTTC; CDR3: CAIREGPSF
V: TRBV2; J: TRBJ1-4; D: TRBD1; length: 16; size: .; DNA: TGTGCCAGCAGAGGACAGGGGAACAGGGTATTTGAAAAACTGTTTTTT; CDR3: CASRGQGNRVFEKLFF
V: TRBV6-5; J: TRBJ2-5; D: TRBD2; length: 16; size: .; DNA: TGTGCCAGCAGTTTCGGACTAGCGGGGGGACAAGAGACCCAGTACTTC; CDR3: CASSFGLAGGQETQYF
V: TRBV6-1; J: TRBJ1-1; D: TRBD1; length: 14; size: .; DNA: TGTGCCAGCAGTGAACTTCGACAGGGCGCTGAAGCTTTCTTT; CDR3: CASSELRQGAEAFF
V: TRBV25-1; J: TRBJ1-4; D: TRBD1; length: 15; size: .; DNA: TGTGCCAGCAGTGGGGACAGGGGTTTTGGTGAAAAACTGTTTTTT; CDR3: CASSGDRGFGEKLFF
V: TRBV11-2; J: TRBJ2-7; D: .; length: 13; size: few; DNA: TGTGCCAGCAGCTTTACGACAGCCTACGAGCAGTACTTC; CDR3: CASSFTTAYEQYF
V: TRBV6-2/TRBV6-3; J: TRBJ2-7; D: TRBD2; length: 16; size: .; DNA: TGTGCCAGCAGTTACCCCCTCGGGGGGAACTCCTACGAGCAGTACTTC; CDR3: CASSYPLGGNSYEQYF
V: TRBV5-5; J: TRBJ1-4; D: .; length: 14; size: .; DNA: TGTGCCAGCAGCTTGTATTCCTCTAATGAAAAACTGTTTTTT; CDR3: CASSLYSSNEKLFF
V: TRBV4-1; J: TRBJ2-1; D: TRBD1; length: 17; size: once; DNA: TGCGCCAGCAGCCAACCTGCCAGGGACAGCTCCTACAATGAGCAGTTCTTC; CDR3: CASSQPARDSSYNEQFF
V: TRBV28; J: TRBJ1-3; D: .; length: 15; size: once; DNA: TGTGCCAGCAGTCTCCCCGGGAACTCTGGAAACACCATATATTTT; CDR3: CASSLPGNSGNTIYF
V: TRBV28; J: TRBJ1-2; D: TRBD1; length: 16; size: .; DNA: TGTGCCAGCAGAACCGGGACAGGGGTTCAGGACTATGGCTACACCTTC; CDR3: CASRTGTGVQDYGYTF
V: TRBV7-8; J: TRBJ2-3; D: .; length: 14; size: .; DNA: TGTGCCAGCAGTCAGGAGCGGGCGGCAGATACGCAGTATTTT; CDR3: CASSQERAADTQYF
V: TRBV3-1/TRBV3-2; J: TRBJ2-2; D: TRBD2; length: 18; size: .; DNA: TGTGCCAGCAGCCGAGGTATGGCGGGAGGGTTTTACACCGGGGAGCTGTTTTTT; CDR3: CASSRGMAGGFYTGELFF
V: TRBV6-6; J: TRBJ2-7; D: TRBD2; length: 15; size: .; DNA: TGTGCCAGCCTAGCGGGAGGGGCCTCGTCCTACGAGCAGTACTTC; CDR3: CASLAGGASSYEQYF
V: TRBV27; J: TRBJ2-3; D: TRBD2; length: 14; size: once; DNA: TGTGCCAGCAGGCCAGATGGGGGGGAAGATACGCAGTATTTT; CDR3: CASRPDGGEDTQYF
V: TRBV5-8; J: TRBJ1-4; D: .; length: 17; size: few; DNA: TGTGCCAGCAAACAGGGCAGGAATACAAACTATGGTGAAAAACTGTTTTTT; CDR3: CASKQGRNTNYGEKLFF